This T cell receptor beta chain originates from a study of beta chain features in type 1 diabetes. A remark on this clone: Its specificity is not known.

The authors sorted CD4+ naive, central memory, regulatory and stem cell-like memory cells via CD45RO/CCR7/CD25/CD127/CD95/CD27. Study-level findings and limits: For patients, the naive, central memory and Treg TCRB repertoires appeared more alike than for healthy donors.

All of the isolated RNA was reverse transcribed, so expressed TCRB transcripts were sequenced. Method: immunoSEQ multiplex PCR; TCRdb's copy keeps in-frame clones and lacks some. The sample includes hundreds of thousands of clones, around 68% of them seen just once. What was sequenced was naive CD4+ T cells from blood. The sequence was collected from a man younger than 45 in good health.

CDR3 nucleotide sequence: TGTGCCAGCAGCTTCACACAGGGGGCGAAGAACGAGCAGTACTTC. Encoded protein: CASSFTQGAKNEQYF. This rearrangement joins TRBV5-6 to TRBJ2-7; TRBD1 matches 9 bases. CDR1 is SGHDT, CDR2 YYEEEE, per germline. The V segment lost 2 bases and the J segment 5 bases; nucleotides outside the gene matches: 8. The CDR3 has 15 amino acids.